The clone carrying this T cell receptor beta chain has more than one count but fewer than ten. Clones were read by immunoSEQ multiplex PCR, and TCRdb kept only the in-frame ones, dropping some. Among about 1,900 clones listed, more than 65% were seen once. This record comes from a study of T cell repertoires in ileal Crohn's disease. For the study at large: Thiopurines (fewer than 12) or anti-TNF agents (roughly 18) were given postoperatively to about half.

The origin of this receptor is an adult with Crohn's disease. What was sequenced was ileal tissue.

CDR3: CASSFRDRRAYEQYF. CDR3 in DNA: TGTGCCAGCAGCTTCCGGGACAGGAGAGCCTACGAGCAGTACTTC. The J gene is TRBJ2-7, the V gene TRBV5-6, with TRBD1 identical over 8 bases. The V and J ends lost 2 bases and 2 bases, in that order; junction bases with no gene match: 6. The CDR3 covers 15 residues. Germline CDR1 and CDR2: SGHDT and YYEEEE. The variable domain in full, with the rest retrieved from reference TRBV5-6 and TRBJ2-7, is DAGVTQSPTHLIKTRGQQVTLRCSPKSGHDTVSWYQQALGQGPQFIFQYYEEEERQRGNFPDRFSGHQFPNYSSELNVNALLLGDSALYLCASSFRDRRAYEQYFGPGTRLTVT.